A selection of T cell receptor beta chains follows, all from one sample in a study of beta chain features in type 1 diabetes. This table comes from immunoSEQ multiplex PCR, and its TCRdb copy is limited to in-frame clones, with some not included. The sample lists a few hundred thousand clones, roughly 13% occurring once. Sequencing input: naive CD4+ T cells from blood. The receptor set was obtained from a man younger than 45 with type 1 diabetes. Both conserved end residues are part of each CDR3. D genes are given only for firm matches. Clone size, where shown, is once, few, many, or a class for clones that have expanded.

TRBJ1-4,.,TRBV25-1,.,CASSAGGAATNEKLFF
TRBJ1-1,.,TRBV7-9,.,CASSFGAEAFF
TRBJ2-2,few,TRBV30,TRBD1,CAWRRTGGEGGELFF
TRBJ1-6,few,TRBV9,.,CASSVGLQGNSPLHF
TRBJ1-5,few,TRBV10-3,.,CAIGPPNQPQHF
TRBJ2-2,.,TRBV30,.,CAWSELRGGELFF
TRBJ1-6,few,TRBV30,.,CAWSADKANSPLHF
TRBJ2-3,.,TRBV9,TRBD2,CASSVEAGGYTPDTQYF
TRBJ2-5,few,TRBV2,.,CASRTTGTQETQYF
TRBJ1-1,.,TRBV6-6,.,CASSYTLRQPRTEAFF
TRBJ2-5,.,TRBV6-1,TRBD2,CASSPGLGGETQYF
TRBJ2-5,.,TRBV30,TRBD1,CAWSGTGGIETQYF
TRBJ2-7,.,TRBV5-1,TRBD2,CASSPGGTRIYEQYF
TRBJ1-2,.,TRBV5-4,.,CASSLAGPPGGYTF
TRBJ2-7,.,TRBV9,.,CASSVGAPVGYEQYF
TRBJ2-1,.,TRBV19,.,CASKGQDSVYNEQFF
TRBJ2-7,.,TRBV5-1,TRBD2,CASSLSSGPYEQYF
TRBJ1-2,few,TRBV30,.,CAWRGQITNYGYTF
TRBJ2-7,.,TRBV7-9,.,CASSSGEQYF
TRBJ2-7,.,TRBV27,.,CASSLRGGYEQYF
TRBJ2-5,.,TRBV7-9,TRBD2,CASSPPGGLAVGTQYF
TRBJ1-1,few,TRBV30,.,CAWSAGLRVNTEAFF
TRBJ1-6,once,TRBV28,.,CASTGSDIWVLVGSPLHF
TRBJ1-6,few,TRBV11-2,TRBD1,CASRNRGYSPLHF
TRBJ2-7,.,TRBV18,.,CASSPAGTQRGYEQYF
TRBJ2-7,.,TRBV5-4,.,CASSLGHKSLSYEQYF
TRBJ1-1,.,TRBV6-5,TRBD1,CASSRDSMNTEAFF
TRBJ1-6,.,TRBV5-1,TRBD1,CASSTRTGGPLHF
TRBJ2-7,.,TRBV5-4,.,CASSLTGPSGEQYF
TRBJ2-1,.,TRBV5-1,.,CASSFGGETYNEQFF
TRBJ2-1,.,TRBV4-2,.,CASSQEPAGYYEQFF
TRBJ1-2,.,TRBV9,.,CASSVDDRNYGYTF
TRBJ2-7,few,TRBV28,.,CASSLLGAPYEQYF
TRBJ2-4,.,TRBV27,.,CASSVSANGAKNIQYF
TRBJ2-5,.,TRBV19,.,CASSLQKQETQYF
TRBJ2-1,.,TRBV2,.,CASSAGTYNEQFF
TRBJ1-2,few,TRBV2,TRBD1,CASSQGTAYGYTF
TRBJ2-7,.,TRBV30,.,CAWRSSYEQYF
TRBJ1-5,.,TRBV30,.,CAWSLGSGGQPQHF
TRBJ2-5,few,TRBV5-1,TRBD2,CASSSGTSGSQETQYF
TRBJ1-1,few,TRBV19,.,CASTNSRRGPSNTEAFF
TRBJ2-5,.,TRBV7-9,TRBD1,CASSRQGTKGETQYF
TRBJ2-3,few,TRBV30,TRBD2,CAWSRLAQDTQYF
TRBJ2-7,.,TRBV7-2,.,CASSFGGQSRYEQYF
TRBJ2-1,.,TRBV11-2,TRBD2,CASSFTSGSGNEQFF
TRBJ2-1,few,TRBV12-5,TRBD1,CASGPDRGYPYNEQFF
TRBJ1-2,.,TRBV9,.,CASSVNSGLYGYTF
TRBJ1-1,few,TRBV5-1,.,CASSLAEGSTEAFF
TRBJ1-2,few,TRBV5-4,.,CASSLAGGYGYTF
TRBJ1-1,few,TRBV7-9,.,CASSSTGAGTEAFF
TRBJ2-1,.,TRBV5-1,.,CASSLAVDNNEQFF
TRBJ2-3,few,TRBV7-9,TRBD2,CASSSTSGRGTDTQYF
TRBJ2-1,few,TRBV5-1,TRBD1,CASSWIDRGRNNEQFF
TRBJ1-2,few,TRBV25-1,.,CASSERAANYGYTF
TRBJ2-5,.,TRBV5-1,TRBD2,CASSSSGLAGGLETQYF